Sequencing of this T cell receptor (beta chain) was carried out in a study of blood T cell repertoires in COVID-19. CDR3 length equals 15 residues. This clone was counted between two and nine times. The assay was immunoSEQ multiplex PCR, and TCRdb's table has in-frame clones only and misses some. The repertoire holds 50,000 to 75,000 clones, with around 80% as singletons. V is TRBV21-1 and J is TRBJ2-7; TRBD1, the table's D call, lacks a check against the DNA. TRBV21-1 is labeled a pseudogene. The sequenced sample consisted of peripheral blood. The origin of this receptor is a man in his sixties with COVID-19, enrolled during active disease. CDR3 nucleotide sequence: TGTGCCAGCAGCATTTTCCTCGACAGGGCATACGAGCAGTACTTC. It yields the protein CASSIFLDRAYEQYF.